Included here is one TCR beta chain sequence, with context. One end of the junction is discordant with germline, which a read error may explain. The data originate from a study of preoperative IRX-2 immunotherapy in early breast cancer. CDR1 and CDR2 (germline): MNHGY, SAAAGT. The CDR3 length is 15 residues. Regarding treatment: preoperative locoregional IRX-2 cytokine immunotherapy. Assay used: immunoSEQ multiplex PCR; TCRdb lists only in-frame clones, some missing. The table records tens of thousands of clones, nearly 80% of them present only once. The receptor's source is a human donor with breast cancer. V is TRBV6-8 and J is TRBJ2-1, with 10 bases identical to TRBD2. Material: lymph node tissue, obtained before IRX-2 immunotherapy. Here the CDR3 reads CAISPTSGFGNEQFF. The DNA of the CDR3 is TGTGCCATCAGTCCGACTAGCGGGTTTGGAAATGAGCAGTTCTTC.